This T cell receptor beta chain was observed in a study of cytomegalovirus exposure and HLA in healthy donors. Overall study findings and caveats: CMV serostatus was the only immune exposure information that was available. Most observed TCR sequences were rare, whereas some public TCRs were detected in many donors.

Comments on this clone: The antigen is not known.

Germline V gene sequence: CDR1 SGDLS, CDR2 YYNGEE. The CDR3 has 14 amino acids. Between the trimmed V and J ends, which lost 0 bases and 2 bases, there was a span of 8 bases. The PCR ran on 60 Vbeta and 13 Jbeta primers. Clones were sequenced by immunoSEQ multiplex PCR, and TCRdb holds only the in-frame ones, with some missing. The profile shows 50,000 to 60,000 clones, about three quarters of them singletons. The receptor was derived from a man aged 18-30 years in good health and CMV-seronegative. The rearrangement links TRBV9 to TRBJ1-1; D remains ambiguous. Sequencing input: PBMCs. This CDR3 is CASSVVGVNTEAFF. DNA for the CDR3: TGTGCCAGCAGCGTAGTCGGTGTCAACACTGAAGCTTTCTTT.